This T cell receptor beta chain was profiled in a study of T cell responses to AZD1222 COVID-19 vaccine. Study results and limitations: Clonal diversity was possibly underestimated, and the donors were mostly white British, with more females. Just five or six AZD1222 recipients tested seropositive at baseline.

The CDR3 has 15 amino acids. The V gene lost 3 bases and the J gene lost 4 bases, with 15 bases spanning the gap. CDR1 KGHSH and CDR2 LQKENI come from the germline V gene. On this clone: Antigen specificity is unknown.

Profiling relied on immunoSEQ multiplex PCR, and the TCRdb table lists in-frame clones only, not all of them. The sample lists about 270,000 clones; approximately 94% were seen once. The sample was peripheral blood, taken 28 days after the second AZD1222 dose. The sequence came from an adult who received the AZD1222 COVID-19 vaccine. This chain connects TRBV18 to TRBJ2-5; D is perhaps TRBD1 or TRBD2 (5 bases each). CDR3 in amino acids: CASSPFFRGPETQYF. The CDR3 DNA follows: TGTGCCAGCTCACCCTTTTTCCGGGGACCAGAGACCCAGTACTTC.